These 5 T cell receptor beta chains originate from one sample sequenced in a study of shared clonotypes between healthy human individuals (dated by TCRdb to the early 2020s). The library was made by the immunoSEQ multiplex PCR assay. Drawn from immuneACCESS, this table holds only the in-frame rearrangements with V and J called that TCRdb kept. Clones are partly lost; checked studies trace under half to an unresolved V gene and leave the rest unexplained. The sample table lists millions of clones, around 95% of them with a count of one. Clones ranked in the top ten supply 0.13% of the sample. The sample taken for sequencing was naive CD4+ T cells sorted from blood. In the paper's terms, the cell subset or site label means: CD45RA+ positively selected. The receptors come from a man in his late teens or twenties in good health.

The chain employs TRBV30 and TRBJ1-1; D possibly corresponds to TRBD1 (5 bases). The length of the CDR3 is 13 residues. The V gene lost 4 bases and the J gene lost 4 bases, with 13 bases spanning the gap. Looked up from germline, CDR1 is GTSNPN and CDR2 is SVGIG (reference sequence). The CDR3 is CAWTRSGGTEAFF. The CDR3 nucleotides are TGTGCCTGGACCCGTTCTGGGGGCACTGAAGCTTTCTTT.

The count of this clone is one. The gene calls are TRBV28 and TRBJ1-2; 8 nucleotides line up with TRBD1. V lost 9 bases to trimming and J lost 0 bases; unmatched junction nucleotides: 12. CDR1 and CDR2 from the germline V gene are MDHEN and SYDVKM. This CDR3 has 16 residues. For the CDR3, the DNA is TGTGCCAGGTTAAACGGACAGGGCCAAACTAACTATGGCTACACCTTC. It encodes CARLNGQGQTNYGYTF.

CDR3 nucleotide sequence: TGCGCCAGCAGGAGTCGACTGAACACTGAAGCTTTCTTT. Its translation is CASRSRLNTEAFF. The V and J genes are TRBV4-1 and TRBJ1-1; the D is unclear. V lost 6 bases to trimming and J lost 0 bases, with 8 bases between them. The CDR3 consists of 13 residues. Germline loops: CDR1 MGHRA, CDR2 YSYEKL.

The chain joins TRBV5-1 to TRBJ2-7; 9 bases are a match to TRBD2. CDR3 size: 16 residues. V lost 4 bases, J lost 5 bases, and 13 bases stayed unmatched. Per the germline V gene, CDR1 is SGHRS and CDR2 is YFSETQ. CDR3 loop: CASSLRRLAGTHEQYF. CDR3 DNA: TGCGCCAGCAGCCTCAGGCGGCTAGCGGGAACCCACGAGCAGTACTTC.

This chain uses TRBV30 with TRBJ1-1; D not certain. The germline V and J ends were trimmed by 4 bases and 3 bases, with 12 bases remaining between them. The CDR3 spans 13 residues. Germline lookup yields CDR1 GTSNPN and CDR2 SVGIG (reference sequence). The DNA for the CDR3 is TGTGCCTGGAAGGCAAGCCTCCACACTGAAGCTTTCTTT. Protein product: CAWKASLHTEAFF. Together with reference TRBV30 and TRBJ1-1, the CDR3 gives the full variable domain: SQTIHQWPATLVQPVGSPLSLECTVEGTSNPNLYWYRQAAGRGLQLLFYSVGIGQISSEVPQNLSASRPQDRQFILSSKKLLLSDSGFYLCAWKASLHTEAFFGQGTRLTVV.